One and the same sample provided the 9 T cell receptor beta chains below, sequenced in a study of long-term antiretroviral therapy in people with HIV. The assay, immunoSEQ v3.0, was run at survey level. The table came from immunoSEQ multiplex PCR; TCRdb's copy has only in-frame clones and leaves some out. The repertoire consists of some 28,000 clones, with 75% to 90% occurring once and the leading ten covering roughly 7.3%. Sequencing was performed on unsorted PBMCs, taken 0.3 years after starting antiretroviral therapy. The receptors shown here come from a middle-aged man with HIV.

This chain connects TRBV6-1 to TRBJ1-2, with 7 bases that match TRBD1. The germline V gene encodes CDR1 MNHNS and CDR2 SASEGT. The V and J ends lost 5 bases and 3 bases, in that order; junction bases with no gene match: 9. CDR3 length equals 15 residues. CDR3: CASSKQGNVDYGYTF. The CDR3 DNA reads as TGTGCCAGCAGTAAACAGGGGAATGTAGACTATGGCTACACCTTC.

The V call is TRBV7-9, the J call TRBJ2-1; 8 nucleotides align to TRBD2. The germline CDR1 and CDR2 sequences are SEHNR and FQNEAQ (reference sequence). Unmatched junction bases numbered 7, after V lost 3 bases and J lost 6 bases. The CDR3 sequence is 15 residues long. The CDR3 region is CASSFYGGASNEQFF. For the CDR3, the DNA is TGTGCCAGCAGCTTCTACGGGGGGGCTAGCAATGAGCAGTTCTTC.

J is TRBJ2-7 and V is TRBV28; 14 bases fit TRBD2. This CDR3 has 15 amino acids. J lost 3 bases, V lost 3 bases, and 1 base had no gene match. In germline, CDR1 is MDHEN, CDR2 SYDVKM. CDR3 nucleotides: TGTGCCAGCAGTTTGGGGACTAGCGGGAGCTACGAGCAGTACTTC. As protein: CASSLGTSGSYEQYF. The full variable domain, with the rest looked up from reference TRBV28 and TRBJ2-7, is DVKVTQSSRYLVKRTGEKVFLECVQDMDHENMFWYRQDPGLGLRLIYFSYDVKMKEKGDIPEGYSVSREKKERFSLILESASTNQTSMYLCASSLGTSGSYEQYFGPGTRLTVT.

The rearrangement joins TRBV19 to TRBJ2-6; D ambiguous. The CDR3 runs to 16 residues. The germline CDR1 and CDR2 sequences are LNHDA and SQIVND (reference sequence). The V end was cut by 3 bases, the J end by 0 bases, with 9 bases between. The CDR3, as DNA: TGTGCCAGTAGTATTCGCAGGATCTCTGGGGCCAACGTCCTGACTTTC. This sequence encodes CASSIRRISGANVLTF.

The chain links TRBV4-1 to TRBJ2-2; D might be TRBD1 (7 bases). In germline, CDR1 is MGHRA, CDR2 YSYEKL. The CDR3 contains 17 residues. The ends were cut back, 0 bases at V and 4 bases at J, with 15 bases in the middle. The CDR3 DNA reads TGCGCCAGCAGCCAAGAAGGGAGGCCAGGGGGCACCGGGGAGCTGTTTTTT. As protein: CASSQEGRPGGTGELFF.

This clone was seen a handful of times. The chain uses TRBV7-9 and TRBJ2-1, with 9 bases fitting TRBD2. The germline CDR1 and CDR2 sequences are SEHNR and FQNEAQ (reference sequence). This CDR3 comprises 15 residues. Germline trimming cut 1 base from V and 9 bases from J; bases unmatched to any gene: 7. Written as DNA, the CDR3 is TGTGCCAGCAGCTTAGTGGTAGCGGGAGACGGTGAGCAGTTCTTC. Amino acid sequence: CASSLVVAGDGEQFF.

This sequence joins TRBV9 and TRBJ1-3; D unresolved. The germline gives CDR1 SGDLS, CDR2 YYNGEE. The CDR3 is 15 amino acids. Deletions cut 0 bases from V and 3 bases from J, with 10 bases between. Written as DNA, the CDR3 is TGTGCCAGCAGCGTAGGAGGGCGCGGTGGAAACACCATATATTTT. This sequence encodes CASSVGGRGGNTIYF.

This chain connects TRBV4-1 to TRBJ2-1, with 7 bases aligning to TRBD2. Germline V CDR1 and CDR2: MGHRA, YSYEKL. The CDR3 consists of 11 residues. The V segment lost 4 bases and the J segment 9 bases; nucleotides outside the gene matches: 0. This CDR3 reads CASSREGEQFF. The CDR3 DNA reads TGCGCCAGCAGCCGGGAGGGTGAGCAGTTCTTC.

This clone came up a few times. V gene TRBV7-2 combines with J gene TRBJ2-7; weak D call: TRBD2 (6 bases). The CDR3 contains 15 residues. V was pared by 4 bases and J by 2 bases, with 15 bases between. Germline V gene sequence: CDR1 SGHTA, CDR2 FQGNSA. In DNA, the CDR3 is TGTGCCAGCAGCTACTCCGGGACTGACGCCTACGAGCAGTACTTC. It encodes CASSYSGTDAYEQYF.